This T cell receptor beta chain was found in a study of blood T cell repertoires in COVID-19. Germline V CDR1 and CDR2: SGHNT, YENEEA. The CDR3 extends over 15 amino acids. J lost 3 bases, V lost 2 bases, and 2 bases had no gene match. TCRdb's table, derived via immunoSEQ multiplex PCR, lists solely in-frame clones and lacks some. Altogether around 130,000 clones are present, roughly 84% being singletons, with the ten largest covering about 17%. This rearrangement joins TRBV11-3 to TRBJ2-3; 10 bases align to TRBD2. The TCR sequence derives from a woman at least 80 years old with acute or convalescent COVID-19. The specimen sequenced was peripheral blood. The CDR3 region has the DNA TGTGCCAGCAGCTTAAGCGGGGGGGTGACAGATACGCAGTATTTT. Protein: CASSLSGGVTDTQYF.